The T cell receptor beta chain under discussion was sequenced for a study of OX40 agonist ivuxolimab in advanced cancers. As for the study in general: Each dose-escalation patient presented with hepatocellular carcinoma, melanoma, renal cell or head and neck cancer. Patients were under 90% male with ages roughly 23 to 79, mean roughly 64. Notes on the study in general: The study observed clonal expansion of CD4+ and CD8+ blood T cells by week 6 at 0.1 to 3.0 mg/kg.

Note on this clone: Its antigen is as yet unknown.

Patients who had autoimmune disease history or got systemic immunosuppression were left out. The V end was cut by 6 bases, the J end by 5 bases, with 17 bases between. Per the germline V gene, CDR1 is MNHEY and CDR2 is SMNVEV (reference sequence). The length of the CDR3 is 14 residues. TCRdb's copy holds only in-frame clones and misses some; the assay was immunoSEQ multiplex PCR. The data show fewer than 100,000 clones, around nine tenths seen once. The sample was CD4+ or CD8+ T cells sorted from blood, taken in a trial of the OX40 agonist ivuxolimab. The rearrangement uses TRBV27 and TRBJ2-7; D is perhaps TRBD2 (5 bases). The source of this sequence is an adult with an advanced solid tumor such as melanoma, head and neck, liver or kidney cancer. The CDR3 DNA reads TGTGCCAGCAGCCTTAGGACTGGGTTCGACGAGCAGTACTTC. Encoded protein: CASSLRTGFDEQYF.